This is a list of T cell receptor beta chains from one sample in a study of cytomegalovirus exposure and HLA in healthy donors. Assay: immunoSEQ multiplex PCR; the TCRdb copy retains only in-frame clones and omits some. The data show about 100,000 clones, around 72% seen once. The sample taken for sequencing was PBMCs. Source of these receptors: a male donor in good health and CMV-seropositive. Both conserved end residues are part of each CDR3. D genes are given only for firm matches. Size is omitted from some rows. Given values are once, few, many or a class for expanded clones.

D,V,size,J,DNA,CDR3
NA,TRBV6-5,NA,TRBJ1-6,TGTGCCAGCAGTTACGGAGGGTCTAATTCACCCCTCCACTTT,CASSYGGSNSPLHF
NA,TRBV29-1,NA,TRBJ2-1,TGCAGCGTTGATAGGGGGAATGAGCAGTTCTTC,CSVDRGNEQFF
TRBD2,TRBV29-1,few,TRBJ2-5,TGCAGCGGGACTAGCGGGGGGCCCGGAGAGACCCAGTACTTC,CSGTSGGPGETQYF
TRBD1,TRBV30,NA,TRBJ1-5,TGTGCCTGGAGTTCAACAGGGGTACGAAATCAGCCCCAGCATTTT,CAWSSTGVRNQPQHF
TRBD2,TRBV7-2,NA,TRBJ2-7,TGTGCCAGCAGTCAGACCGGACTAGCGGGGGGCATCACAACCTACGAGCAGTACTTC,CASSQTGLAGGITTYEQYF
TRBD1,TRBV11-3,NA,TRBJ2-2,TGTGCCAGCAGCTCCCCCACATTTACAGGGGTCTGGAACACCGGGGAGCTGTTTTTT,CASSSPTFTGVWNTGELFF
TRBD2,TRBV18,NA,TRBJ2-1,TGTGCCAGCTTTCGGGGGGGCACGAATGAGCAGTTCTTC,CASFRGGTNEQFF
TRBD2,TRBV2,NA,TRBJ2-7,TGTGCCAGCAGCGAAGGACTAGCGGGGGCTAACGAGCAGTACTTC,CASSEGLAGANEQYF
TRBD1,TRBV18,NA,TRBJ2-2,TGTGCCAGCTCGACAGGGGGGAACACCGGGGAGCTGTTTTTT,CASSTGGNTGELFF
NA,TRBV5-6,NA,TRBJ1-6,TGTGCCAGCAGCTTGACGAATCCGGTCCGTGGGGAGGGAGGTTCACCCCTCCACTTT,CASSLTNPVRGEGGSPLHF
NA,TRBV5-5,NA,TRBJ1-6,TGTGCCAGCGATAGGGAGGGAGATCCGAATAATTCACCCCTCCACTTT,CASDREGDPNNSPLHF
TRBD2,TRBV4-3,NA,TRBJ2-7,TGCGCCAGCAGCCCGGGACTAGCCTACGAGCAGTACTTC,CASSPGLAYEQYF
NA,TRBV19,few,TRBJ2-1,TGTGCCAGTAGTATCCCAGGGGAATCCTACAATGAGCAGTTCTTC,CASSIPGESYNEQFF
NA,TRBV14,NA,TRBJ1-1,TGTGCCAGCAGCCAAGATCATACTGAAGCTTTCTTT,CASSQDHTEAFF
NA,TRBV7-2,few,TRBJ2-7,TGTGCCAGCAGCGGGGCTAGCTACGAGCAGTACTTC,CASSGASYEQYF
NA,TRBV11-3,few,TRBJ1-3,TGTGCCAGCAGCTTAGATGGAGACCTCTCTGGAAACACCATATATTTT,CASSLDGDLSGNTIYF
TRBD1,TRBV6-5,few,TRBJ1-1,TGTGCCAGCAGTTACTCTCCGGGACAGATGAACACTGAAGCTTTCTTT,CASSYSPGQMNTEAFF
NA,TRBV5-4,once,TRBJ1-2,TGTGCCAGCAGCTTGGAAGTCGGGGGGCAAGGCTACACCTTC,CASSLEVGGQGYTF
TRBD2,TRBV29-1,NA,TRBJ2-7,TGCAGCGTTGTAGCGGGGGGGGGAGGCGAGCAGTACTTC,CSVVAGGGGEQYF
TRBD2,TRBV11-2,few,TRBJ2-7,TGTGCCAGCAGCCCGCGGGGGGGACCCTACGAGCAGTACTTC,CASSPRGGPYEQYF
NA,TRBV7-2,NA,TRBJ2-5,TGTGCCAGCAGCTTAGTCACTGAGACCCAGTACTTC,CASSLVTETQYF
TRBD2,TRBV28,NA,TRBJ2-3,TGTGCCAGCAACGACCCAGGACTAGCGGGGGGTGAGGCAGATACGCAGTATTTT,CASNDPGLAGGEADTQYF
NA,TRBV10-3,NA,TRBJ2-7,TGTGCCATCAGTGAGTGGCAGGGAGGCTCCTACGAGCAGTACTTC,CAISEWQGGSYEQYF
TRBD1,TRBV30,NA,TRBJ2-5,TGTGCCTGGGGACAGGGGCTCTGGGAGACCCAGTACTTC,CAWGQGLWETQYF
NA,TRBV6-5,NA,TRBJ2-2,TGTGCCAGCTTTCGGGGGAACACCGGGGAGCTGTTTTTT,CASFRGNTGELFF
TRBD1,TRBV28,NA,TRBJ2-1,TGTGCCAGCAGCCACCCCACCGGGACAGGTTATTACAATGAGCAGTTCTTC,CASSHPTGTGYYNEQFF
TRBD1,TRBV19,NA,TRBJ2-7,TGTGCCAGTAGTATCTCAGGACCAGGGACAGGGGTATCCTACGAGCAGTACTTC,CASSISGPGTGVSYEQYF
TRBD2,TRBV30,NA,TRBJ2-3,TGTGCCTGGAGTAGGGGCCTAGCGGGGGTAACCGTAGATACGCAGTATTTT,CAWSRGLAGVTVDTQYF
NA,TRBV18,NA,TRBJ1-1,TGTGCCAGCTCACCACCCGTGCCGGTTACTGAAGCTTTCTTT,CASSPPVPVTEAFF
NA,TRBV25-1,NA,TRBJ1-1,TGTGCCACAGTGAATCTGGGGGCGAACACTGAAGCTTTCTTT,CATVNLGANTEAFF
TRBD1,TRBV18,NA,TRBJ2-2,TGTGCCAGCTCACCACCCCAACAGGGGGCTACCGGGGAGCTGTTTTTT,CASSPPQQGATGELFF
NA,TRBV7-8,NA,TRBJ2-5,TGTGCCAGCAGCACAGTCCCCCAGGGTATAGAGACCCAGTACTTC,CASSTVPQGIETQYF
NA,TRBV5-1,NA,TRBJ2-3,TGCGCCAGCAGCTTGGTTGAGGGTGATACGCAGTATTTT,CASSLVEGDTQYF
NA,TRBV30,NA,TRBJ1-2,TGTGCCTGGGGTTACTCGACGGGCTATGGCTACACCTTC,CAWGYSTGYGYTF
TRBD1,TRBV7-2,NA,TRBJ2-3,TGTGCCAGCAGCCCCCGGGACAGGGTACCAGATACGCAGTATTTT,CASSPRDRVPDTQYF
TRBD1,TRBV15,once,TRBJ2-7,TGTGCCACCAGCGGGGACAGGGATGAGCAGTACTTC,CATSGDRDEQYF
NA,TRBV30,NA,TRBJ1-4,TGTGCCTGGAGCTCCGGTCTAACTAATGAAAAACTGTTTTTT,CAWSSGLTNEKLFF
TRBD1,TRBV5-6,NA,TRBJ2-7,TGTGCCAGCAGCTGGGACAGGGAAGCCGAGCAGTACTTC,CASSWDREAEQYF
NA,TRBV13,NA,TRBJ2-7,TGTGCCAGCAGCTTACGGTCCTACGAGCAGTACTTC,CASSLRSYEQYF
TRBD1,TRBV28,NA,TRBJ1-2,TGTGCCAGCGCATCGAGGGGGCGTGGCTACACCTTC,CASASRGRGYTF
TRBD1,TRBV9,NA,TRBJ2-1,TGTGCCAGCAGCGTGCCCGGGACAGGGCAGTTCTTC,CASSVPGTGQFF
NA,TRBV11-3,NA,TRBJ1-2,TGTGCCAGCAGCTCAGGCTTGTATGGCTACACCTTC,CASSSGLYGYTF
TRBD1,TRBV5-1,few,TRBJ1-3,TGCGCCAGCAGCTTGGCAGGGGGTAACTCTGGAAACACCATATATTTT,CASSLAGGNSGNTIYF